This T cell receptor (beta chain) emerged from a study of T-cell reconstitution after alpha-beta-depleted transplantation in children. This clonotype appeared many times. As yet, its antigen is unknown. Unique molecular identifiers featured in how the TCRbeta library was prepared. MiXCR, run by TCRdb on the PCR reads, gives a single entry per CDR3 protein. Here the sample spans some 290,000 distinct CDR3 sequences, roughly 21% being singletons. The CDR3 loop spans 13 amino acids. V lost 4 bases to trimming and J lost 6 bases, with 10 bases between them. Findings and limits, study-wide: There were some patients whose high TCRbeta diversity at day 60 came from surviving recipient T cells and thymic progenitors. Reportedly, only several hundred clones from non-depleted graft cells drove alpha-beta T-cell counts at about two months. One year post-transplant, T-cell counts and diversity were largely derived from T cells produced anew.

The source is a male patient between 10 and 17 years old who had a stem cell transplant for acute lymphoblastic leukemia, so the T cells may come from the graft donor. The sample was PBMCs, mostly from graft donor cells, taken 180 days after TCRalphabeta/CD19-depleted stem cell transplant. The chain has TRBV12-3 or TRBV12-4 and TRBJ2-1; the D is unclear. The CDR3 sequence is CASSSRYSNEQFF. CDR3 sequence (DNA): TGTGCCAGCAGTTCGAGATACTCCAATGAGCAGTTCTTC.